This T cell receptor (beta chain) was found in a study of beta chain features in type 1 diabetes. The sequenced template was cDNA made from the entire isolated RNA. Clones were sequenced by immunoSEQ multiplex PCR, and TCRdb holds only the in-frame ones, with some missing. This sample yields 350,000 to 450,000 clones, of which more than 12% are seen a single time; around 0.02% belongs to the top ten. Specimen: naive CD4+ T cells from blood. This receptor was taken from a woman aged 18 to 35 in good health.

CDR3 DNA: TGTGCCAGCAGCTTAGCTAGCGGGAACTATGAGCAGTTCTTC. Protein: CASSLASGNYEQFF. This sequence joins TRBV7-9 and TRBJ2-1, with 8 bases that match TRBD2. The germline V gene has CDR1 SEHNR and CDR2 FQNEAQ (reference sequence). The CDR3 is 14 amino acids. V shed 0 bases, J shed 8 bases, and the junction held 3 bases outside the gene matches.